Listed below are T cell receptor beta chains from one sample, sequenced in a study of cytomegalovirus exposure and HLA in healthy donors. This table comes from immunoSEQ multiplex PCR, and its TCRdb copy is limited to in-frame clones, with some not included. The table records around 140,000 clones, approximately 81% of them present only once. Sequenced material: PBMCs. The receptors stem from a male donor in good health and CMV-seronegative. Both conserved end residues are part of each CDR3. The order of the fields is V gene, clone size, CDR3 protein. Clone size is stated in some rows and not others, as once, few, many or a class when expanded.

TRBV5-4	.	CASSLTAQKETQYF
TRBV4-3	.	CASSQDTGQTQFF
TRBV5-1	.	CASTPRTGGTEAFF
TRBV7-3	.	CASSLKFGGQETQYF
TRBV27	.	CASSSVGTSYNEQFF
TRBV29-1	.	CSGKQGRETQYF
TRBV30	.	CAWSNMGGPRMNTEAFF
TRBV7-3	few	CASSPERLVGTEAFF
TRBV4-2	.	CASSQEWRINQPQHF
TRBV18	.	CASSPDRVGNTIYF
TRBV5-1	.	CAFPGDLAKNIQYF
TRBV28	.	CASSSSGTGEYEQYF
TRBV6-5	.	CASSYSRDRGFYEQYF
TRBV18	.	CASSPPGGSQPQHF
TRBV14	.	CASSPGGLGETQYF
TRBV9	few	CASSVVGAGGVEELFF
TRBV7-7	.	CASSLDGSGDEQFF
TRBV4-3	.	CASSPAGTVYGYTF
TRBV19	.	CASSKGDRGRGELFF
TRBV6-5	.	CASNGGNTGELFF
TRBV5-4	.	CASSSTADTYEQYF
TRBV9	.	CASSASGRGAETQYF
TRBV28	.	CASSSTPGGEQYF
TRBV19	.	CASSRQVNTEAFF
TRBV7-9	.	CASSLAYTEAFF
TRBV7-2	.	CASSAGGPKPQHF
TRBV5-5	.	CASSLWQTYEQYF
TRBV9	.	CASSSRGFGANNEQFF
TRBV15	.	CATSTGVTYEQYF
TRBV30	once	CAWSVSHRDEQFF
TRBV18	.	CASSRDTGQGSKQYF
TRBV6-5	.	CAIRKRAGNYNEQFF
TRBV30	few	CAWSVLGQVETQYF
TRBV11-3	.	CASSLGGDRSNEQFF
TRBV4-2	.	CASSRESPGELFF
TRBV7-9	.	CASSFPREGTEAFF
TRBV4-1	.	CASSPGGVVRGTEAFF
TRBV5-6	.	CASSLADRGLESEAFF
TRBV28	.	CASSFGTETSPLHF
TRBV4-1	.	CASSQEDGLAGETQYF
TRBV21-1	.	CASSKPMGGPSQSPLHF